The clone carrying this T cell receptor (beta chain) was seen repeatedly, ten times or more. Antigen: not known. These data belong to a study of T cells in Graves' hyperthyroidism and ophthalmopathy. Overall study findings and caveats: The model predicted ophthalmopathy a median approximately seven months before onset.

The source material, RNA transcripts, was used to amplify TCR beta CDR3 regions. An initial round of RT-PCR targeting the TCR CDR3 relied on the HTBI primer set. TCRdb re-called the multiplex PCR reads through MiXCR, storing one row per CDR3 protein. The data contain more than 500,000 distinct CDR3 sequences, roughly 14% of them singletons. From germline, CDR1 is MDHEN and CDR2 SYDVKM. Trimming took 7 bases from V and 2 from J, leaving 14 bases between them. The CDR3 is 15 residues long. The specimen was blood. This sequence joins TRBV28 and TRBJ2-2; D gene uncertain. This TCR derives from a woman aged 35 to 49 with Graves' ophthalmopathy. This CDR3 is CASKWGQINTGELFF. In nucleotides, the CDR3 is TGTGCCAGCAAATGGGGTCAGATTAACACCGGGGAGCTGTTTTTT.